This TCR beta chain was sequenced during a study of T cell repertoires in urothelial bladder cancer (dated by TCRdb to about 2019). Study-wide context: Clinical stages of the approximately 12 resected lesions were three cT0, three cTa, three cT1 and three cT2 or greater. In the study, clonality of the TCR repertoire in bladder tumors was compared against clonality in benign bladder inflammation. Eleven to twelve patients with bladder lesions who were undergoing transurethral resection were prospectively identified. Twelve resected bladder lesions were studied, comprising urothelial carcinoma (UC+) and benign (UC-) specimens. General conclusions and limits of the study: Urothelial carcinoma specimens had a median of about 6,000 T cells, fewer than the median of roughly 26,000 seen in benign specimens. A single T-cell clone reached up to about 15% of infiltrating lymphocytes in carcinoma specimens, compared with approximately 1.9% in benign specimens. A median tumor infiltrating lymphocyte percentage of around 1.9% was observed in carcinoma specimens, compared with around 12% in benign specimens.

As regards this clone: The antigen it recognizes is unknown. There are no base qualities to consult, and no much larger clone falls within one base.

Based on the germline V gene, the CDR1 and CDR2 sequences are SNHLY and FYNNEI. The junction shows trimming of 6 bases on V and 2 bases on J, plus 16 bases between the germline ends. From the cysteine up to the phenylalanine, the CDR3 has a length of 15 residues. This entry keeps only the CDR3 DNA: 45 bases, framed from base 1. Resected bladder lesions in which urothelial carcinoma was absent were designated as benign (UC-) specimens. Specimens of bladder lesions were obtained during transurethral resection and kept at -80C. DNA was extracted from bladder specimens collected at transurethral resection. The immunoSEQ assay was used to sequence the CDR3 region of the TCR beta chain. Processing in the source paper ran as follows. For every specimen, the T-cell fraction, clonal dominance and maximum TCR clone frequency were calculated. TCRdb provides this immuneACCESS table in a form limited to in-frame rearrangements. Some clones are lacking; in checked studies, under half of them reflect an unresolved V gene, and why the rest are absent is not known. That table furnishes V, J and clone size, whereas the DNA furnished D and trimming. The sample table records around 11,000 clones; around 68% of these occur just once. Roughly 6.4% of the sample rests with the top ten.

The V and J segments used are TRBV2 and TRBJ1-2; the D region possibly corresponds to TRBD1 (5 bases align). This sequence was found in a human donor with a benign inflammatory bladder lesion. Sample: tumor-infiltrating cells from bladder cancer. CDR3 protein: CASSPLGVENYGYTF. The nucleotide sequence reads as follows: TGTGCCAGCAGCCCATTAGGGGTGGAAAACTATGGCTACACCTTC. With the rest looked up from the reference TRBV2 and TRBJ1-2 genes rather than sequenced, the full variable domain is EPEVTQTPSHQVTQMGQEVILRCVPISNHLYFYWYRQILGQKVEFLVSFYNNEISEKSEIFDDQFSVERPDGSNFTLKIRSTKLEDSAMYFCASSPLGVENYGYTFGSGTRLTVV.